Listed here are 10 T cell receptor beta chains from one sample, sequenced in a study of shared clonotypes between healthy human individuals. Sequenced by immunoSEQ multiplex PCR; TCRdb stores in-frame clones only, minus some. Of about 480,000 clones in the sample, approximately 79% were seen once. The sample taken for sequencing was PBMCs. The source of these receptors is a middle-aged woman in good health. Some clones in this sample may be carry-over from other donors' samples.

The V and J genes are TRBV28 and TRBJ1-4; the D is unclear. V was shortened by 4 bases and J by 1 base, with 10 bases between the two germline ends. CDR3 length equals 15 residues. The V gene's germline CDR1 is MDHEN and CDR2 SYDVKM. For the CDR3, the DNA is TGTGCCAGCAGTTGGACCCCTGTAACTAATGAAAAACTGTTTTTT. Translation gives CASSWTPVTNEKLFF.

V gene TRBV27 combines with J gene TRBJ2-1, with no clear D. Germline CDR1 MNHEY, CDR2 SMNVEV (reference sequence). CDR3 length: 14 residues. The V gene lost 5 bases and the J gene lost 6 bases, with 14 bases spanning the gap. CDR3 amino acids: CASSPLTSGNEQFF. In DNA form, the CDR3 reads TGTGCCAGCAGTCCCCTGACGAGTGGCAATGAGCAGTTCTTC.

This clone was seen a single time. As DNA, the CDR3 is TGTGCCAGCAGCCGACTAGCGGGAGAAACAAACATTCAGTACTTC. Amino acids: CASSRLAGETNIQYF. The chain carries TRBV11-2 and TRBJ2-4; 12 nucleotides align to TRBD2. The CDR3 totals 15 residues. The trim removed 5 bases at V and 6 bases at J, leaving 5 bases unmatched. Looked up from germline, CDR1 is SGHAT and CDR2 is FQNNGV.

The rearrangement joins TRBV28 to TRBJ2-3; D gene uncertain. The CDR3 sequence is 13 residues long. Per the germline V gene, CDR1 is MDHEN and CDR2 is SYDVKM. Trimming pared 7 bases from V and 2 bases from J, leaving 10 bases between. The CDR3, as DNA: TGTGCCAGCATCGGCCAGGACACAGATACGCAGTATTTT. Residues: CASIGQDTDTQYF. The whole variable domain, remainder taken from reference TRBV28 and TRBJ2-3, is DVKVTQSSRYLVKRTGEKVFLECVQDMDHENMFWYRQDPGLGLRLIYFSYDVKMKEKGDIPEGYSVSREKKERFSLILESASTNQTSMYLCASIGQDTDTQYFGPGTRLTVL.

This clone occurred a few times. V is TRBV9 and J is TRBJ2-5; D not resolved. Germline V gives CDR1 SGDLS, CDR2 YYNGEE. The CDR3 contains 15 residues. V was clipped by 0 bases and J by 1 base, with 10 bases between them. The CDR3: CASSVGSVPQETQYF. The CDR3 region has the DNA TGTGCCAGCAGCGTAGGGTCCGTCCCCCAAGAGACCCAGTACTTC.

This rearrangement joins TRBV10-3 to TRBJ2-1; 11 bases agree with TRBD2. The V gene end was trimmed by 4 bases and the J gene end by 6 bases; junction bases not matched to a gene: 5. The CDR3 is 15 residues long. Germline V gives CDR1 ENHRY, CDR2 SYGVKD. The CDR3 sequence is CAISAGLAASNEQFF. As DNA, the CDR3 is TGTGCCATCAGTGCGGGACTAGCGGCCTCCAATGAGCAGTTCTTC.

In this sample, this clone turned up many times. The chain combines TRBV11-2 with TRBJ2-5; 10 bases are a match to TRBD2. Trimming cost V 3 bases and J 2 bases; bases outside gene matches: 3. CDR1 and CDR2 from the germline V gene are SGHAT and FQNNGV. This CDR3 region has 15 residues. In nucleotides, the CDR3 is TGTGCCAGCAGCTTTGGACTAGCGGAACAAGAGACCCAGTACTTC. Its protein is CASSFGLAEQETQYF. The full variable domain, rest sourced from reference TRBV11-2 and TRBJ2-5, is EAGVAQSPRYKIIEKRQSVAFWCNPISGHATLYWYQQILGQGPKLLIQFQNNGVVDDSQLPKDRFSAERLKGVDSTLKIQPAKLEDSAVYLCASSFGLAEQETQYFGPGTRLLVL.

The V and J genes are TRBV6-5 and TRBJ2-2; 9 positions agree with TRBD1. This CDR3 contains 14 residues. Germline loops: CDR1 MNHEY, CDR2 SVGAGI. The V gene end was trimmed by 7 bases and the J gene end by 6 bases; junction bases not matched to a gene: 6. CDR3 DNA: TGTGCCAGCAAGGGGGACAGGGAGGCCGGGGAGCTGTTTTTT. This translates into CASKGDREAGELFF.

The chain links TRBV7-9 to TRBJ1-4; D call uncertain. CDR1 and CDR2 (germline): SEHNR, FQNEAQ (reference sequence). Trimming removed 0 bases from V and 2 bases from J, with 4 bases in between. The CDR3 contains 14 residues. CDR3 loop: CASSLAGTNEKLFF. CDR3 sequence (DNA): TGTGCCAGCAGCTTAGCAGGGACTAATGAAAAACTGTTTTTT.

The chain is built from TRBV29-1 and TRBJ1-4; the D is unclear. Germline CDR1 is SQVTM and CDR2 is ANQGSEA. The germline V and J ends were trimmed by 6 bases and 6 bases, with 11 bases remaining between them. The CDR3 extends over 12 amino acids. CDR3 nucleotide sequence: TGCAGCGTAGACATAGGGTATGAAAAACTGTTTTTT. It translates to CSVDIGYEKLFF.